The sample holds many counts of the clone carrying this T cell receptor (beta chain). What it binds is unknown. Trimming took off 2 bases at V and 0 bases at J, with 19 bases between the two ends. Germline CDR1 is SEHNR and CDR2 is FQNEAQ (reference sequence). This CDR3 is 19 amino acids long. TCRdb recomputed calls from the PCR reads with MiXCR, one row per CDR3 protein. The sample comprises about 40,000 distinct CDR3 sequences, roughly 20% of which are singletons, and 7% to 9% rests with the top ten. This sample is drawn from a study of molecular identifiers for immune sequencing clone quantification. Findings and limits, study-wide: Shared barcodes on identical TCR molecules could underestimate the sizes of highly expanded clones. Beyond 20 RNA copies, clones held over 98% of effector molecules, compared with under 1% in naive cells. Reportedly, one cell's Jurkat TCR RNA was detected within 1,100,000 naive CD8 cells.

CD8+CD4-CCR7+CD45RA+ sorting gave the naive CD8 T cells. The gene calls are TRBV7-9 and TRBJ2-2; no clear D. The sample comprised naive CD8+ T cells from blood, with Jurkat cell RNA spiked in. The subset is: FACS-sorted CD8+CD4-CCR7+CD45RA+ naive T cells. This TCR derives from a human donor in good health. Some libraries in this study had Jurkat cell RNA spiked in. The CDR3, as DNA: TGTGCCAGCAGCTTACCGTTCTTGGGCAACCCAGCGAACACCGGGGAGCTGTTTTTT. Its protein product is CASSLPFLGNPANTGELFF.